Shown below are 31 T cell receptor beta chains from a single sample sequenced in a study of blood T cell repertoires in COVID-19. Clones were sequenced by immunoSEQ multiplex PCR, and TCRdb holds only the in-frame ones, with some missing. The table records just over 150,000 clones, around 93% of them present only once. The sequenced sample consisted of peripheral blood. These receptor sequences come from a man aged 30 to 39 with COVID-19, enrolled during active disease.

The rearrangement joins TRBV28 to TRBJ1-1; 9 bases line up with TRBD1. CDR3 length equals 14 residues. Losses at the gene ends were 6 bases for V and 8 bases for J; bases not matched to a gene: 10. The germline V gene encodes CDR1 MDHEN and CDR2 SYDVKM. The CDR3 protein is CASSSQGAVKEAFF. The DNA for the CDR3 is TGTGCCAGCAGCTCACAGGGGGCTGTTAAGGAAGCTTTCTTT.

The CDR3: CAISERLAGSNTQYF. CDR3 nucleotides: TGTGCCATCAGTGAGCGACTAGCGGGGTCCAATACGCAGTATTTT. V and J are TRBV10-3 and TRBJ2-3; 11 bases are a match to TRBD2. The CDR3 is made up of 15 amino acids. Germline V gene data show CDR1 as ENHRY and CDR2 as SYGVKD. The V segment lost 2 bases and the J segment 7 bases; nucleotides outside the gene matches: 5.

The rearrangement links TRBV4-1 to TRBJ2-1; the match to TRBD2 covers 8 bases. The CDR3 has 15 residues. CDR1 and CDR2 from the germline V gene are MGHRA and YSYEKL. J was trimmed by 9 bases and V by 0 bases; bases with no gene match: 7. DNA of the CDR3: TGCGCCAGCAGCCAAGAGAGTGGGCGGGAGGTTGAGCAGTTCTTC. Its protein product is CASSQESGREVEQFF.

This chain links TRBV30 with TRBJ1-6, with D maybe TRBD1 (6 bases). Germline loops: CDR1 GTSNPN, CDR2 SVGIG (reference sequence). The CDR3 is 14 residues long. V lost 5 bases and J lost 7, with 15 bases in between. The CDR3 DNA is TGTGCCTGGGGCGCCAGGGGTGAAAATTCACCCCTCCACTTT. Protein sequence: CAWGARGENSPLHF.

The V call is TRBV19, the J call TRBJ2-1; 9 nucleotides line up with TRBD1. This CDR3 comprises 18 residues. V gave up 5 bases and J gave up 5 bases; unmatched junction bases: 16. Germline V gene lookup returns CDR1 LNHDA and CDR2 SQIVND (reference sequence). The CDR3 is CASSLGGTGYVRDNEQFF. In nucleotides, the CDR3 is TGTGCCAGTAGTCTCGGGGGGACAGGGTACGTCCGCGACAATGAGCAGTTCTTC. Combining the CDR3 with reference TRBV19 and TRBJ2-1 gives the whole variable domain DGGITQSPKYLFRKEGQNVTLSCEQNLNHDAMYWYRQDPGQGLRLIYYSQIVNDFQKGDIAEGYSVSREKKESFPLTVTSAQKNPTAFYLCASSLGGTGYVRDNEQFFGPGTRLTVL.

The rearrangement links TRBV19 to TRBJ2-2; D unclear. Germline CDR1 is LNHDA and CDR2 is SQIVND (reference sequence). V was shortened by 8 bases and J by 4 bases, with 5 bases between the two germline ends. The CDR3 is 11 residues long. This CDR3 is CASHSTGELFF. CDR3 nucleotides: TGTGCCAGTCACAGCACCGGGGAGCTGTTTTTT.

This chain links TRBV5-8 with TRBJ1-5; maybe TRBD1 (6 bases). Germline CDR1 and CDR2: SGHTS and YDEGEE. Trimming cost V 2 bases and J 2 bases, with 14 bases left between them. The CDR3 totals 16 residues. The CDR3 reads CASSLTGTVGNQPQHF. The CDR3 coding sequence is TGTGCCAGCAGCTTAACAGGGACGGTTGGCAATCAGCCCCAGCATTTT.

The chain is built from TRBV6-2 or TRBV6-3 and TRBJ2-1; D possibly corresponds to TRBD2 (6 bases). Germline lookup yields CDR1 MNHEY and CDR2 SVGEGT. The V and J ends lost 1 base and 5 bases respectively, with 12 bases between them. CDR3 length equals 15 residues. In nucleotides, the CDR3 is TGTGCCAGCAGTTACTGGGGGGAGCTCAACAATGAGCAGTTCTTC. It is translated as CASSYWGELNNEQFF.

The gene calls are TRBV27 and TRBJ2-7; 8 bases are shared with TRBD1. Looked up from germline, CDR1 is MNHEY and CDR2 is SMNVEV (reference sequence). There are 13 residues in the CDR3. V shed 5 bases and J 6 bases; nucleotides not matched to a gene: 6. The CDR3 DNA sequence: TGTGCCAGCAGTAAACCGACAGGGGCCGAGCAGTACTTC. Translating gives CASSKPTGAEQYF.

The chain has TRBV6-4 and TRBJ2-7; 9 bases agree with TRBD2. The germline V gene has CDR1 MRHNA and CDR2 SNTAGT. The CDR3 sequence is 19 residues long. V trimming: 0 bases; J trimming: 0 bases; junction bases outside the gene matches: 12. The CDR3, as DNA: TGTGCCAGCAGTGACTCGAGACTAGCGGCCCCCTTGAGCTCCTACGAGCAGTACTTC. Its translation: CASSDSRLAAPLSSYEQYF.

Turning to this clone: Other DNA sequences from this sample encode an identical CDR3 as well. The rearrangement uses TRBV30 and TRBJ1-6, with TRBD1 matching over 7 bases. CDR3 length: 14 amino acids. In germline, CDR1 is GTSNPN, CDR2 SVGIG (reference sequence). With 2 bases clipped from V and 6 bases from J, the junction kept 4 bases outside the gene matches. The CDR3 DNA reads TGTGCCTGGAGTCCCGGGACAGTTAATTCACCCCTCCACTTT. This gives the protein CAWSPGTVNSPLHF.

The chain has TRBV4-2 and TRBJ1-5; TRBD1 agrees at 9 bases. CDR1 is LGHNA, CDR2 YNFKEQ, per germline. Trimming took 0 bases from V and 4 from J; bases not matched to a gene: 4. This CDR3 has 16 residues. DNA for the CDR3: TGTGCCAGCAGCCAAGACCGGGACAGGGAGAATCAGCCCCAGCATTTT. Encoded protein: CASSQDRDRENQPQHF.

DNA of the CDR3: TGTGCCAGCAGCGTAGGGGCAGGGAATAAGTACGAGCAGTACTTC. Protein sequence: CASSVGAGNKYEQYF. J is TRBJ2-7 and V is TRBV9; tentative D call: TRBD1 (5 bases). Germline CDR1 is SGDLS and CDR2 is YYNGEE. There are 15 residues in the CDR3. V was shortened by 0 bases and J by 4 bases, with 14 bases between the two germline ends.

The V gene is TRBV19, the J gene TRBJ2-5, with 7 nucleotides matching TRBD1. The CDR3 spans 15 residues. Germline CDR1 LNHDA, CDR2 SQIVND (reference sequence). Losses at the gene ends were 4 bases for V and 2 bases for J; bases not matched to a gene: 7. The CDR3 DNA reads as TGTGCCAGTAGTACCAGGACAGGACTTCAAGAGACCCAGTACTTC. It codes for CASSTRTGLQETQYF.

This chain connects TRBV27 to TRBJ2-1; 7 bases map to TRBD1. The germline V gene has CDR1 MNHEY and CDR2 SMNVEV (reference sequence). V was pared by 5 bases and J by 2 bases, with 6 bases of the junction left unmatched. The CDR3 has 15 residues. In nucleotides, the CDR3 is TGTGCCAGCAGTGCAGACAGGGTCACCTACAATGAGCAGTTCTTC. This encodes CASSADRVTYNEQFF.

The chain joins TRBV7-3 to TRBJ2-3; no firm D call. The V and J ends lost 2 bases and 0 bases respectively, with 9 bases between them. CDR3 length equals 15 residues. The germline gives CDR1 SGHTA, CDR2 FQGTGA. The chain's CDR3 is CASSLGLTSTDTQYF. The DNA for the CDR3 is TGTGCCAGCAGCTTAGGTCTTACTAGCACAGATACGCAGTATTTT.

The chain couples TRBV6-2 or TRBV6-3 to TRBJ1-2; D is unclear. Germline values: CDR1 MNHEY, CDR2 SVGEGT. V shed 5 bases and J shed 8 bases, with 18 bases lying between them. CDR3 size: 14 residues. The CDR3 spells CASSPPPEEGGYTF. The CDR3 DNA is TGTGCCAGCAGTCCCCCACCCGAGGAGGGAGGCTACACCTTC.

This sequence joins TRBV24-1 and TRBJ2-3, with TRBD2 identical over 8 bases. CDR1 KGHDR and CDR2 SFDVKD come from the germline V gene. V was clipped by 4 bases and J by 3 bases; unmatched bases: 14. The CDR3 consists of 18 residues. CDR3 DNA sequence: TGTGCCACCAGTGAGACCCTCCAGGGCGGGAGGTTGACAGATACGCAGTATTTT. The encoded protein is CATSETLQGGRLTDTQYF.

This clone showed up just a few times. This chain connects TRBV11-2 to TRBJ2-2, with TRBD1 as a possible D gene (5 bases). CDR1 is SGHAT and CDR2 is FQNNGV in the germline V gene. The CDR3 length is 13 residues. V was shortened by 5 bases and J by 8 bases, with 12 bases between the two germline ends. The CDR3 reads CASSPRAWGELFF. The CDR3 DNA is TGTGCCAGCAGCCCCAGGGCGTGGGGGGAGCTGTTTTTT.

The rearrangement joins TRBV7-9 to TRBJ1-2; 8 nucleotides align to TRBD1. The CDR3 sequence is 13 residues long. With V trimmed by 7 bases and J by 5 bases, 6 bases remained unmatched. Germline loops: CDR1 SEHNR, CDR2 FQNEAQ (reference sequence). CDR3 protein: CASTQDRAYGYTF. The CDR3 coding sequence is TGTGCCAGCACCCAGGACAGGGCGTATGGCTACACCTTC.

The chain recombines TRBV5-6 with TRBJ1-2; 9 bases agree with TRBD1. Germline V lookup: CDR1 SGHDT, CDR2 YYEEEE. J was trimmed by 3 bases and V by 4 bases; bases with no gene match: 10. This CDR3 contains 16 residues. DNA for the CDR3: TGTGCCAGCAGCCCCTGGGACAGGGACAAAGACTATGGCTACACCTTC. Translated: CASSPWDRDKDYGYTF.

The chain couples TRBV7-9 to TRBJ1-1, with 7 bases that match TRBD1. This CDR3 has 13 amino acids. From germline, CDR1 is SEHNR and CDR2 FQNEAQ (reference sequence). Unmatched junction bases numbered 3, after V lost 4 bases and J lost 4 bases. The CDR3 sequence is CASSWTGFTEAFF. CDR3 in DNA: TGTGCCAGCAGCTGGACAGGATTCACTGAAGCTTTCTTT.

The chain couples TRBV27 to TRBJ1-2, with 7 nucleotides matching TRBD1. Germline CDR1 is MNHEY and CDR2 is SMNVEV (reference sequence). CDR3 size: 15 residues. With 5 bases clipped from V and 0 bases from J, the junction kept 6 bases outside the gene matches. CDR3 loop: CASSPTGIPNYGYTF. The CDR3 DNA sequence: TGTGCCAGCAGTCCGACAGGGATCCCTAACTATGGCTACACCTTC.

This clone was observed a single time. The chain carries TRBV5-1 and TRBJ1-6; the match to TRBD1 covers 8 bases. Germline CDR1 is SGHRS and CDR2 is YFSETQ. The CDR3 totals 16 residues. V shed 1 base and J 1 base; nucleotides not matched to a gene: 1. In DNA, the CDR3 is TGCGCCAGCAGCTTGACAGGGGGTTCCTATAATTCACCCCTCCACTTT. Protein: CASSLTGGSYNSPLHF.

The chain recombines TRBV7-9 with TRBJ1-1; perhaps TRBD1 as D (5 bases). Germline lookup yields CDR1 SEHNR and CDR2 FQNEAQ (reference sequence). Trimming removed 4 bases from V and 9 bases from J, with 18 bases in between. The CDR3 is made up of 14 amino acids. DNA of the CDR3: TGTGCCAGCAGCTCAAGGACAAGCGGGGTAAAAGCTTTCTTT. This translates into CASSSRTSGVKAFF.

The CDR3 sequence: CASSYSGQGLYGYTF. The CDR3, as DNA: TGTGCCAGCAGTTACTCGGGACAGGGGCTCTATGGCTACACCTTC. The chain couples TRBV6-2 or TRBV6-3 to TRBJ1-2, with 10 positions matching TRBD1. Trimming at V came to 0 bases and at J to 4 bases, leaving 2 bases not matched to a gene. In germline, CDR1 is MNHEY, CDR2 SVGEGT. This CDR3 comprises 15 residues.

The chain combines TRBV3-1 (or the pseudogene TRBV3-2) with TRBJ1-2; D uncertain. The CDR3 is 14 amino acids. Germline CDR1 and CDR2: LGHDT and YNNKEL (reference sequence). Trimming left V 7 bases short and J 4 bases short, with 16 bases between. CDR3 loop: CASTTTSRIYGYTF. Written as DNA, the CDR3 is TGTGCCAGCACCACAACCAGCAGGATCTATGGCTACACCTTC.

This chain uses TRBV27 with TRBJ2-3; 11 bases align to TRBD2. V was pared by 3 bases and J by 1 base, with 6 bases of the junction left unmatched. This CDR3 is built from 17 residues. Germline V CDR1 and CDR2: MNHEY, SMNVEV (reference sequence). This CDR3 reads CASSFLGLAERTDTQYF. The CDR3 nucleotides are TGTGCCAGCAGTTTCCTGGGACTAGCGGAGCGCACAGATACGCAGTATTTT.

This clone was counted only a few times. DNA for the CDR3: TGTGCCAGCGCCACAGGGGGCGCTAACTATGGCTACACCTTC. It codes for CASATGGANYGYTF. V usage is TRBV7-2 and J usage is TRBJ1-2, with 9 bases fitting TRBD1. CDR1 and CDR2 from the germline V gene are SGHTA and FQGNSA. J gave up 0 bases and V 8 bases, and 4 bases lay outside the gene matches. The CDR3 contains 14 residues.

This chain joins TRBV6-5 and TRBJ2-7, with 7 bases lining up with TRBD1. The CDR3 loop spans 15 amino acids. Trimming took 1 base from V and 2 from J; bases not matched to a gene: 5. Germline V gene lookup returns CDR1 MNHEY and CDR2 SVGAGI. The CDR3 nucleotides are TGTGCCAGCAGTTACTTGGCAGGGGGTACCTACGAGCAGTACTTC. Translated, it gives CASSYLAGGTYEQYF.

This chain joins TRBV5-5 and TRBJ2-3; 8 bases line up with TRBD1. The CDR3 has 15 residues. CDR1 and CDR2 from the germline V gene are SGHKS and YYEKEE (reference sequence). Germline trimming cut 2 bases from V and 1 base from J; bases unmatched to any gene: 3. The CDR3 sequence is CASSLQDRGTDTQYF. The CDR3 coding sequence is TGTGCCAGCAGCTTACAGGACAGGGGCACAGATACGCAGTATTTT. The variable domain in full, with the rest retrieved from reference TRBV5-5 and TRBJ2-3, is DAGVTQSPTHLIKTRGQQVTLRCSPISGHKSVSWYQQVLGQGPQFIFQYYEKEERGRGNFPDRFSARQFPNYSSELNVNALLLGDSALYLCASSLQDRGTDTQYFGPGTRLTVL.